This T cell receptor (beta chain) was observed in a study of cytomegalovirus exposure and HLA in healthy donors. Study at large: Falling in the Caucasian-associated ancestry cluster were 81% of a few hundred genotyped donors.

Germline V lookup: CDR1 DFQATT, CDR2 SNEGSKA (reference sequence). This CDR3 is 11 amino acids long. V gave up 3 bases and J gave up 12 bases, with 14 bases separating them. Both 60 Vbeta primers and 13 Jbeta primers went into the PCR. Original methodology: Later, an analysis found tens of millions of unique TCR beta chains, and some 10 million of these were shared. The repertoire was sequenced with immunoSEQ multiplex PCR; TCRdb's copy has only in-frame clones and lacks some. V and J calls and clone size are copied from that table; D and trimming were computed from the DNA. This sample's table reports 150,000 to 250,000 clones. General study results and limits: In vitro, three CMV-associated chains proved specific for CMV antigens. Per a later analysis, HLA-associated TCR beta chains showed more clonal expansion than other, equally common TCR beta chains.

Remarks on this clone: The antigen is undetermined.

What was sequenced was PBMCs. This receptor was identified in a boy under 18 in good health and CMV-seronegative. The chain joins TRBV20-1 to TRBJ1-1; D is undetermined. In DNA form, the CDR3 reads TGCAGTGCTAGGGTCCGGGATCAGACTTTCTTT. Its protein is CSARVRDQTFF.